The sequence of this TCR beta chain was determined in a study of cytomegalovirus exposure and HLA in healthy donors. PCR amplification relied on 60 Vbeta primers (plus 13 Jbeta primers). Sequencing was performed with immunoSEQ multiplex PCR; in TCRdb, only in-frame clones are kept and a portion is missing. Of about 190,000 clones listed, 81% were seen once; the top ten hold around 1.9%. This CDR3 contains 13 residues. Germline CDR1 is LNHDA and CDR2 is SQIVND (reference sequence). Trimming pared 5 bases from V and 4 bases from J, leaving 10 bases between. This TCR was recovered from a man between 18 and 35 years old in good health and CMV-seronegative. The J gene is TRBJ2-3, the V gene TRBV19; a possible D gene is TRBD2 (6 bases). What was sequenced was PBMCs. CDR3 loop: CASSLREADTQYF. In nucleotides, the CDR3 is TGTGCCAGTAGTCTAAGGGAGGCAGATACGCAGTATTTT.